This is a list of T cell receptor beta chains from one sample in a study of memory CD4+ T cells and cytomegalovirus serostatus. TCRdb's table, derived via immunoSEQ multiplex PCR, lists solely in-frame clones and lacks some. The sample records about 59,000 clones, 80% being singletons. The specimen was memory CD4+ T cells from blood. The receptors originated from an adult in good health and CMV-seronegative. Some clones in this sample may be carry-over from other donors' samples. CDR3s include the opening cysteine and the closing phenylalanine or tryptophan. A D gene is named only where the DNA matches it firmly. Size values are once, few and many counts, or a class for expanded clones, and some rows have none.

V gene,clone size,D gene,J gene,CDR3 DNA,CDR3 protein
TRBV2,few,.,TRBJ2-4,TGTGCCAGCAGTGCTGGACTCCTGGCCCTAGCCAAAAACATTCAGTACTTC,CASSAGLLALAKNIQYF
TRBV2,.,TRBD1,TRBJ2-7,TGTGCCAGCAAGAAAACAGGGGATGAGCAGTACTTC,CASKKTGDEQYF
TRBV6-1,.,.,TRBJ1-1,TGTGCCAGCAGTGGCAGCTGGGATCTGGGACCGCAGAACACTGAAGCTTTCTTT,CASSGSWDLGPQNTEAFF
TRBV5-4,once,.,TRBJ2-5,TGTGCCAGCAGCCTTAATCGGGGGGCGGGCGAGACCCAGTACTTC,CASSLNRGAGETQYF
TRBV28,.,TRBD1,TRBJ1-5,TGTGCCAGCAGAAGGACAGGGGGCTCGCGCTACAATCAGCCCCAGCATTTT,CASRRTGGSRYNQPQHF
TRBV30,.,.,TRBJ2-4,TGTGCCTGGAGTCAGGGGCCTTATAAAAACATTCAGTACTTC,CAWSQGPYKNIQYF
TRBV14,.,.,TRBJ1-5,TGTGCCAGCAGCCAAGATGATTATCAGCCCCAGCATTTT,CASSQDDYQPQHF
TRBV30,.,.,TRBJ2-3,TGTGCCTACAACCGGGGGTTGGGCCCAGATACGCAGTATTTT,CAYNRGLGPDTQYF
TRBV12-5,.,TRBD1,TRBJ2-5,TGTGCTAGTGGCGAACTTACAGGGGGGGAGACCCAGTACTTC,CASGELTGGETQYF
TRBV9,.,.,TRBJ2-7,TGTGCCAGCTCCGGGACGAACCTCTACGAGCAGTACTTC,CASSGTNLYEQYF
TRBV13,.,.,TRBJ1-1,TGTGCCAGCAGATTAATGGGGGCGGTCAGGGTAACTGAAGCTTTCTTT,CASRLMGAVRVTEAFF
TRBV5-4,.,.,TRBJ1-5,TGTGCCAGCAGCTTGGGAGGGACGCAAAATCAGCCCCAGCATTTT,CASSLGGTQNQPQHF
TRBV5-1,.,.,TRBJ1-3,TGCGCCAGCAGACCGATTACGGGCGAAGGAGGTGGAAACACCATATATTTT,CASRPITGEGGGNTIYF
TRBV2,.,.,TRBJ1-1,TGTGCCAGCAGTTCCGGGACTCACTTAGTAACTGAAGCTTTCTTT,CASSSGTHLVTEAFF
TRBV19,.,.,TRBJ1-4,TGTGCCAGTAGGGCCACTACTGGGAACCACCTTGAAAAACTGTTTTTT,CASRATTGNHLEKLFF
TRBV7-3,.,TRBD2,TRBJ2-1,TGTGCCAGCAGCCTAAAAGGGCGGGGGAAGGGGAATGAGCAGTTCTTC,CASSLKGRGKGNEQFF
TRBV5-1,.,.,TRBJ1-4,TGCGCCAGCAGCTTGGGCGGTACGATACAGACAACTAATGAAAAACTGTTTTTT,CASSLGGTIQTTNEKLFF
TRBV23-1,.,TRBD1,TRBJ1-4,TGCGCCAGCAGTCACCCGGCGACAGGGAGGGGGATGATTGAGGAAAAACTGTTTTTT,CASSHPATGRGMIEEKLFF